The clone carrying this TCR beta chain was recorded at least ten times. As yet, its antigen is unknown. CDR3 length equals 14 residues. V dropped 3 bases and J dropped 2 bases, with 10 bases sitting between them. The germline gives CDR1 MDHEN, CDR2 SYDVKM. The data were taken from a study of T cells in Graves' hyperthyroidism and ophthalmopathy. Overall study findings and caveats: Most thyroid-expanded clonotypes above 0.001 were also found in blood.

Template material for amplifying TCR beta CDR3 regions consisted of RNA transcripts. When the TCR CDR3 underwent first-round RT-PCR, the HTBI primer set was used. TCRdb recomputed calls from the multiplex PCR reads with MiXCR, one row per CDR3 protein. This repertoire shows 700,000 or so distinct CDR3 sequences, roughly 15% found once; its top ten account for 8.4%. Source material: blood. The TCR comes from a man aged 18 to 30 with Graves' hyperthyroidism. The chain combines TRBV28 with TRBJ1-2; D perhaps matches TRBD1 (6 bases). CDR3 DNA sequence: TGTGCCAGCAGTTTCGGAGGGGGAAACTATGGCTACACCTTC. Translation gives CASSFGGGNYGYTF.